This paragraph covers one TCR beta chain sequence. The antigen remains undetermined. This sample was taken from a study of CD8+ T cells in alopecia areata. Study information: Treated patients were given oral tofacitinib, which was dosed at 5 to 10 mg twice daily.

The V end was cut by 4 bases, the J end by 5 bases, with 8 bases between. In germline, CDR1 is SGHAT, CDR2 FQNNGV. The CDR3 has 12 amino acids. This sample's treatment: oral pan-JAK inhibitor, 5-10 mg twice daily. General study points: Links between baseline CD8+ expansion and response need larger treated cohorts. Numerous clones, expanded in lesions, remained in scalp and blood during tofacitinib.

Investigators isolated RNA and reverse transcribed it into cDNA to act as the sequencing template. Sequenced by immunoSEQ multiplex PCR; TCRdb stores in-frame clones only, minus some. The sample records about 270,000 clones, 60% being singletons. V and J are TRBV11-2 and TRBJ2-5; no firm D call. The sequence was collected from a human donor with alopecia areata. The starting material was CD4+ T cells sorted from blood, obtained around week 54, from a patient treated with tofacitinib. In DNA, the CDR3 is TGTGCCAGCAGCTCAAGCCCGGAGACCCAGTACTTC. Its translation is CASSSSPETQYF. Combining the CDR3 with reference TRBV11-2 and TRBJ2-5 gives the whole variable domain EAGVAQSPRYKIIEKRQSVAFWCNPISGHATLYWYQQILGQGPKLLIQFQNNGVVDDSQLPKDRFSAERLKGVDSTLKIQPAKLEDSAVYLCASSSSPETQYFGPGTRLLVL.